This passage covers 9 T cell receptor beta chains from one sample sequenced in a study of T cell responses to AZD1222 COVID-19 vaccine. TCRdb keeps only in-frame clones here, not all; method: immunoSEQ multiplex PCR. The sample carries about 150,000 clones, over 75% recorded once. The sequences come from peripheral blood, collected on day 0 of AZD1222 vaccination. Source of these receptors: an adult in good health.

The genes are TRBV28 and TRBJ2-3; possibly TRBD1 or TRBD2 for D (5 bases each). Germline CDR1 MDHEN, CDR2 SYDVKM. The CDR3 contains 15 residues. V was pared by 7 bases and J by 0 bases, with 14 bases between. The CDR3: CASIQGRTSTDTQYF. The CDR3, as DNA: TGTGCCAGCATCCAGGGACGAACTAGCACAGATACGCAGTATTTT.

This chain joins TRBV30 and TRBJ2-7, with a tentative D call TRBD2 (5 bases). V was pared by 4 bases and J by 3 bases, with 10 bases between. This CDR3 spans 12 amino acids. Germline V gene lookup returns CDR1 GTSNPN and CDR2 SVGIG (reference sequence). The CDR3 DNA sequence: TGTGCCTGGACGGGGTCAGGCTACGAGCAGTACTTC. This codes for CAWTGSGYEQYF.

This rearrangement joins TRBV5-1 to TRBJ2-5; 7 bases fit TRBD2. This CDR3 spans 15 amino acids. V lost 3 bases and J lost 1; bases outside the gene matches: 6. CDR1 and CDR2 from the germline V gene are SGHRS and YFSETQ. The CDR3 protein is CASSSGTGGQETQYF. The CDR3 nucleotides read TGCGCCAGCAGCTCGGGGACGGGGGGCCAAGAGACCCAGTACTTC.

J is TRBJ1-2 and V is TRBV28; maybe TRBD1 (5 bases). Trimming took 3 bases from V and 4 from J, leaving 9 bases between them. From germline, CDR1 is MDHEN and CDR2 SYDVKM. CDR3 length equals 13 residues. As DNA, the CDR3 is TGTGCCAGCAGTTTGGGCAGGGCCTATGGCTACACCTTC. Its translation: CASSLGRAYGYTF.

The V and J genes are TRBV7-3 and TRBJ1-2, with D perhaps TRBD1 (5 bases). The CDR3 has 16 residues. Trimming removed 1 base from V and 3 bases from J, with 15 bases in between. The germline gives CDR1 SGHTA, CDR2 FQGTGA. CDR3 loop: CASSLIGTPRDYGYTF. CDR3 coding DNA: TGTGCCAGCAGCTTAATCGGGACCCCGCGGGACTATGGCTACACCTTC.

The chain couples TRBV4-3 to TRBJ2-1, with 8 bases lining up with TRBD2. Trimming removed 3 bases from V and 6 bases from J; junction bases left unmatched: 10. CDR1 and CDR2 from the germline V gene are LGHNA and YSLEER. The CDR3 length is 16 residues. The DNA of the CDR3 is TGCGCCAGCAGCCAGGGCGGGGGGCCGGGGATCAATGAGCAGTTCTTC. This gives the protein CASSQGGGPGINEQFF.

The chain joins TRBV3-1 (or the pseudogene TRBV3-2) to TRBJ1-1; the D is unclear. CDR1 LGHDT and CDR2 YNNKEL come from the germline V gene (reference sequence). The CDR3 covers 16 residues. Trimming took off 0 bases at V and 1 base at J, with 12 bases between the two ends. The chain's CDR3 is CASSQDPRQENTEAFF. CDR3 DNA sequence: TGTGCCAGCAGCCAAGATCCGCGACAAGAGAACACTGAAGCTTTCTTT.

V is TRBV30 and J is TRBJ1-3; D remains unclear. CDR1 and CDR2 from the germline V gene are GTSNPN and SVGIG (reference sequence). The CDR3 runs to 12 residues. Trimming removed 4 bases at V and 0 bases at J, with 4 bases between. The CDR3 is CAWKSSGNTIYF. The CDR3, as DNA: TGTGCCTGGAAGAGCTCTGGAAACACCATATATTTT.

V gene TRBV14 combines with J gene TRBJ1-1; D remains unclear. Trimming took off 0 bases at V and 0 bases at J, with 8 bases between the two ends. The CDR3 spans 15 residues. CDR1 is SGHDN, CDR2 FVKESK, per germline. The CDR3 DNA follows: TGTGCCAGCAGCCAAGATATATCGGTGAACACTGAAGCTTTCTTT. Its protein product is CASSQDISVNTEAFF.